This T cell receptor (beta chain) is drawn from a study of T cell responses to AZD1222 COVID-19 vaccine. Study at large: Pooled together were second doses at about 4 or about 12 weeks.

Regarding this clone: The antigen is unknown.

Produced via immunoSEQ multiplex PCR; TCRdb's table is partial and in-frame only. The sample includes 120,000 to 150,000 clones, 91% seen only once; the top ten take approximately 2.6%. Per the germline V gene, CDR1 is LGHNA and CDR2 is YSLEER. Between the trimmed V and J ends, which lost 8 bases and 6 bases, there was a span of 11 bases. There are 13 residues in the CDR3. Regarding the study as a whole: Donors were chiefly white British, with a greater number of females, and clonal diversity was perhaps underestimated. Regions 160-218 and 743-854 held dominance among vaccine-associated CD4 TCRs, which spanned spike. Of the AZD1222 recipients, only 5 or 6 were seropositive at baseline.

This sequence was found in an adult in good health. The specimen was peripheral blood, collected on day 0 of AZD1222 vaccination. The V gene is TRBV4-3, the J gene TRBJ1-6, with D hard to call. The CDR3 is CASQVGFNSPLHF. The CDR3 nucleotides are TGCGCCAGCCAAGTGGGATTTAATTCACCCCTCCACTTT.